Shown below are 14 T cell receptor beta chains from a single sample sequenced in a study of early T cells in non-severe SARS-CoV-2 infection. TCRdb fed the 5' RACE reads into MiXCR, producing one record per CDR3 protein. The sample yields 75,000 to 95,000 distinct CDR3 sequences, around 17% seen once. The material was whole blood, obtained at baseline. The receptors stem from an adult who was a healthcare worker with PCR-confirmed SARS-CoV-2 infection or an uninfected control (not recorded which).

This clonotype turned up a few times. The chain carries TRBV12-3 or TRBV12-4 and TRBJ2-2; either TRBD1 or TRBD2 may fit D (5 bases each). The CDR3 length is 12 residues. The V and J ends lost 3 bases and 9 bases respectively, with 8 bases between them. The CDR3 here is CASSFGGWELFF. The CDR3 coding sequence is TGTGCCAGCAGTTTTGGGGGATGGGAGCTGTTTTTT.

This clonotype was observed a handful of times. The chain uses TRBV6-2 or TRBV6-3 and TRBJ1-5; no clear D. The germline V gene encodes CDR1 MNHEY and CDR2 SVGEGT. This CDR3 region has 13 residues. The V gene lost 8 bases and the J gene lost 2 bases, with 10 bases spanning the gap. The DNA for the CDR3 is TGTGCCAGCGGGTTTCGGGGCAATCAGCCCCAGCATTTT. It yields the protein CASGFRGNQPQHF.

The chain joins TRBV12-3 or TRBV12-4 to TRBJ1-1; 8 nucleotides align to TRBD1. The CDR3 is 15 residues long. The V and J ends lost 5 bases and 1 base, in that order; junction bases with no gene match: 6. The CDR3 here is CASSPGTGRNTEAFF. The CDR3 bases are TGTGCCAGCAGTCCCGGGACAGGTCGGAACACTGAAGCTTTCTTT.

This clonotype was observed a handful of times. The V gene is TRBV14, the J gene TRBJ2-3; 8 bases line up with TRBD2. CDR3 size: 17 residues. Germline CDR1 reads SGHDN; CDR2 reads FVKESK. The V gene end was trimmed by 2 bases and the J gene end by 5 bases; junction bases not matched to a gene: 12. The CDR3 nucleotides read TGTGCCAGCAGCCAACAACCAGCGGGAGTGGGTGGAGATACGCAGTATTTT. It encodes CASSQQPAGVGGDTQYF. The full variable domain, in which reference TRBV14 and TRBJ2-3 provide the parts outside the CDR3, is EAGVTQFPSHSVIEKGQTVTLRCDPISGHDNLYWYRRVMGKEIKFLLHFVKESKQDESGMPNNRFLAERTGGTYSTLKVQPAELEDSGVYFCASSQQPAGVGGDTQYFGPGTRLTVL.

The chain has TRBV11-2 and TRBJ2-2; 7 bases line up with TRBD1. Per the germline V gene, CDR1 is SGHAT and CDR2 is FQNNGV. After removal of 4 bases from V and 6 bases from J, the junction contained 2 bases not matched to a gene. This CDR3 has 13 residues. The CDR3 spells CASSSRGPGELFF. Here the CDR3 DNA reads TGTGCCAGCAGCTCAAGGGGGCCCGGGGAGCTGTTTTTT.

This clonotype was seen only a few times. This chain connects TRBV7-2 to TRBJ2-3; TRBD1 might be the D (5 bases). Germline V gene data show CDR1 as SGHTA and CDR2 as FQGNSA. The CDR3 is made up of 14 amino acids. V was shortened by 4 bases and J by 4 bases, with 12 bases between the two germline ends. The CDR3 sequence is CASSSGQGADTQYF. CDR3 in DNA: TGTGCCAGCAGCTCAGGGCAGGGTGCAGATACGCAGTATTTT. The complete variable domain, with remaining parts taken from reference TRBV7-2 and TRBJ2-3, reads GAGVSQSPSNKVTEKGKDVELRCDPISGHTALYWYRQSLGQGLEFLIYFQGNSAPDKSGLPSDRFSAERTGGSVSTLTIQRTQQEDSAVYLCASSSGQGADTQYFGPGTRLTVL.

This clonotype occurred many times. This chain links TRBV6-6 with TRBJ2-5; 11 nucleotides match TRBD2. CDR1 MNHNY and CDR2 SVGAGI come from the germline V gene (reference sequence). Trimming removed 9 bases from V and 1 base from J; junction bases left unmatched: 4. The CDR3 sequence is 14 residues long. Here the CDR3 DNA reads TGTGCCAGTAAACTAGCGGGGGTCCAAGAGACCCAGTACTTC. Protein: CASKLAGVQETQYF.

This clonotype was detected a few times. This chain connects TRBV7-6 to TRBJ2-5, with TRBD2 matching 10 bases. CDR3 length: 15 amino acids. Unmatched junction bases numbered 14, after V lost 11 bases and J lost 5 bases. Germline V lookup: CDR1 SGHVS, CDR2 FNYEAQ. CDR3 sequence: CAGIPLAGAAETQYF. The CDR3 DNA reads as TGTGCCGGAATACCTCTAGCGGGAGCGGCTGAGACCCAGTACTTC.

The V call is TRBV28, the J call TRBJ2-7, with D perhaps given as TRBD1 or TRBD2 (5 bases each). The CDR3 consists of 15 residues. Per the germline V gene, CDR1 is MDHEN and CDR2 is SYDVKM. Trimming left V 5 bases short and J 1 base short, with 15 bases between. The CDR3 loop reads CASSKTGTESYEQYF. CDR3 coding DNA: TGTGCCAGCAGTAAAACCGGGACCGAATCCTACGAGCAGTACTTC.

This clonotype has a handful of counts. The genes are TRBV7-6 and TRBJ1-2; 8 nucleotides align to TRBD1. J gave up 6 bases and V 0 bases, and 6 bases lay outside the gene matches. This CDR3 contains 15 residues. Germline V lookup: CDR1 SGHVS, CDR2 FNYEAQ. CDR3 DNA sequence: TGTGCCAGCAGCTTAGCGAATACAGGGGGGCATGGCTACACCTTC. Its protein product is CASSLANTGGHGYTF.

The chain links TRBV9 to TRBJ2-3, with D possibly TRBD1 on 5 matching bases. Looked up from germline, CDR1 is SGDLS and CDR2 is YYNGEE. The CDR3 consists of 15 residues. The V and J ends lost 7 bases and 2 bases respectively, with 17 bases between them. This chain's CDR3 is CASGVGHPPTDTQYF. In nucleotides, the CDR3 is TGTGCCAGCGGGGTCGGACACCCACCCACAGATACGCAGTATTTT.

This clonotype has only a few counts. This chain links TRBV27 with TRBJ1-2, with D perhaps TRBD1 (5 bases). This CDR3 has 14 amino acids. The V gene's germline CDR1 is MNHEY and CDR2 SMNVEV (reference sequence). V dropped 5 bases and J dropped 1 base, with 11 bases sitting between them. CDR3 DNA: TGTGCCAGCAGTCCAATGACAGTTAACTATGGCTACACCTTC. The encoded protein is CASSPMTVNYGYTF.

This clonotype was seen repeatedly, ten times or more. V and J are TRBV12-3 or TRBV12-4 and TRBJ2-7; D unresolved. The CDR3 consists of 11 residues. Trimming stripped 5 bases from V and 5 bases from J, with 7 bases between. DNA for the CDR3: TGTGCCAGCAGTAATCGGAACGAGCAGTACTTC. Its protein is CASSNRNEQYF.

The V call is TRBV12-5, the J call TRBJ2-1; no definite D call. V lost 1 base and J 9 bases, leaving 10 bases between the germline ends. Looked up from germline, CDR1 is LGHNT and CDR2 is FRNRAP. The CDR3 has 13 residues. CDR3 DNA sequence: TGTGCTAGTGGTTTGGAGGGTTGGAGTGAGCAGTTCTTC. It specifies CASGLEGWSEQFF.